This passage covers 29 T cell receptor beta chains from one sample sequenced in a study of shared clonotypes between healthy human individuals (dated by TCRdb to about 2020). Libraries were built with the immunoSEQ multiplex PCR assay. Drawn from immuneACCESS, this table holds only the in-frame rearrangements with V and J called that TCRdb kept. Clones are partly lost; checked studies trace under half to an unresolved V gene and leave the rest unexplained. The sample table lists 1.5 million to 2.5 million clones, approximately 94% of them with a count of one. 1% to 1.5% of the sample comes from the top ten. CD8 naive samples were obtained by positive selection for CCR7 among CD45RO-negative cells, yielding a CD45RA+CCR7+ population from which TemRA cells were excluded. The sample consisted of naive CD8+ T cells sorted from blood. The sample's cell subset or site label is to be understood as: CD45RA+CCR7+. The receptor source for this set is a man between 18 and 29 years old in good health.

CDR3 in DNA: TGTGCCAGCAGCTTACTGGCGGGAGTAAGCACAGATACGCAGTATTTT. As protein: CASSLLAGVSTDTQYF. The chain joins TRBV7-2 to TRBJ2-3; TRBD2 agrees at 7 bases. The germline gives CDR1 SGHTA, CDR2 FQGNSA. This CDR3 is 16 amino acids long. Unmatched junction bases numbered 5, after V lost 2 bases and J lost 0 bases.

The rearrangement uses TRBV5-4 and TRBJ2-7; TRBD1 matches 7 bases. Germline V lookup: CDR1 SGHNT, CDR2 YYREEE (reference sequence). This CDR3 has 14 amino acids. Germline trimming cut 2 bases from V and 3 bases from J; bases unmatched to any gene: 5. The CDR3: CASSFDRADYEQYF. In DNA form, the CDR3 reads TGTGCCAGCAGCTTTGACAGGGCTGACTACGAGCAGTACTTC.

CDR3: CAISGQKEFF. The CDR3 DNA reads as TGTGCCATCAGTGGACAGAAAGAGTTCTTC. The V and J genes are TRBV10-3 and TRBJ2-1, with D perhaps TRBD1 (5 bases). This CDR3 has 10 residues. The germline V gene has CDR1 ENHRY and CDR2 SYGVKD. Trimming shortened V by 4 bases and J by 14 bases, and 9 bases separated the two germline ends.

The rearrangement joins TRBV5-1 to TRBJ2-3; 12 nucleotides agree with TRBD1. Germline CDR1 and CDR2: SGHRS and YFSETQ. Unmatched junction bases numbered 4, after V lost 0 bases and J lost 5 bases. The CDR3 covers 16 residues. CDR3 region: CASSLAGQGARDTQYF. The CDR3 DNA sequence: TGCGCCAGCAGCTTGGCGGGACAGGGGGCGCGAGATACGCAGTATTTT.

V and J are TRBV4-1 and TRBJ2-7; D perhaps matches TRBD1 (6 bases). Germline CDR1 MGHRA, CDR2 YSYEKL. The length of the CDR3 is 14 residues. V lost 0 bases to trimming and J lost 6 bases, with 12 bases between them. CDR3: CASSQDLGRGEQYF. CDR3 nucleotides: TGCGCCAGCAGCCAAGACCTAGGCAGGGGCGAGCAGTACTTC.

CDR3 region: CASSGDRGLYEQYF. CDR3 bases: TGTGCCAGCAGTGGGGACAGGGGACTCTACGAGCAGTACTTC. This rearrangement joins TRBV6-1 to TRBJ2-7; 10 nucleotides align to TRBD1. The trim removed 4 bases at V and 3 bases at J, leaving 3 bases unmatched. Germline V gene sequence: CDR1 MNHNS, CDR2 SASEGT. CDR3 length: 14 residues.

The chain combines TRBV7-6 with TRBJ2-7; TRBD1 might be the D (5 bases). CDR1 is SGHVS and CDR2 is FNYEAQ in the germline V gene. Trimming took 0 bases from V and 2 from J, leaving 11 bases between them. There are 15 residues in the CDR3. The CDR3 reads CASSLAQGSAYEQYF. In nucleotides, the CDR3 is TGTGCCAGCAGCTTAGCGCAGGGCTCAGCCTACGAGCAGTACTTC.

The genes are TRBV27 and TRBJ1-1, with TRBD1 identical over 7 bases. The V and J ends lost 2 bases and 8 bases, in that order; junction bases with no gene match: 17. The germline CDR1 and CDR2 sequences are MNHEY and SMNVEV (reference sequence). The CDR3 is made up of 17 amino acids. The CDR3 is CASSLIGPGTAPSEAFF. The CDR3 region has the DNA TGTGCCAGCAGTTTAATCGGCCCGGGGACAGCTCCTTCCGAAGCTTTCTTT.

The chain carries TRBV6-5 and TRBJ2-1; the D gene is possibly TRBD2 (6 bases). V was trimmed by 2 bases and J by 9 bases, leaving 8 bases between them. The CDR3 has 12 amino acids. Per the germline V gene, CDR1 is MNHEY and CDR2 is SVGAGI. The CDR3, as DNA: TGTGCCAGCAGTTACCTGGGAGGTGAGCAGTTCTTC. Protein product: CASSYLGGEQFF.

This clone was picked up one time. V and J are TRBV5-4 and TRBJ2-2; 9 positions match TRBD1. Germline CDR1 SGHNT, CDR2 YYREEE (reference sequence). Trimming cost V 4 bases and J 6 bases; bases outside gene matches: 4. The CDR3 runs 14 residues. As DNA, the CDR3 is TGTGCCAGCAGCCCGAGGGACAGGGCCGGGGAGCTGTTTTTT. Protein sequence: CASSPRDRAGELFF.

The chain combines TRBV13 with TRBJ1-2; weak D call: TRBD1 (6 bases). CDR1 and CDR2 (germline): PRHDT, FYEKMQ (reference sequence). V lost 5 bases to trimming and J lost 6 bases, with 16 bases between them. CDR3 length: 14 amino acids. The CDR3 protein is CASSPPGGAHGYTF. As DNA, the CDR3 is TGTGCCAGCAGCCCCCCCGGGGGGGCTCATGGCTACACCTTC.

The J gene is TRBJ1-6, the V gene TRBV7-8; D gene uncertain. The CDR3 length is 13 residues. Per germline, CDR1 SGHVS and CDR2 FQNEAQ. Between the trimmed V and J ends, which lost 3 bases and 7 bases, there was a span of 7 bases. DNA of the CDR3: TGTGCCAGCAGCTTCGGGTCCAATTCACCCCTCCACTTT. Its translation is CASSFGSNSPLHF.

As DNA, the CDR3 is TGTGCCAGCAGCTACAACCCCGAGGAAGAGACCCAGTACTTC. Protein product: CASSYNPEEETQYF. V is TRBV5-4 and J is TRBJ2-5; the D is unclear. The CDR3 runs 14 residues. Trimming removed 3 bases at V and 3 bases at J, with 12 bases between. Per the germline V gene, CDR1 is SGHNT and CDR2 is YYREEE (reference sequence).

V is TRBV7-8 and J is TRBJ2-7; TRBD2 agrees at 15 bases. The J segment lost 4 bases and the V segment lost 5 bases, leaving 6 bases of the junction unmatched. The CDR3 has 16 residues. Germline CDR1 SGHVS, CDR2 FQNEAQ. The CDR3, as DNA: TGTGCCAGCAGCCCTGGGACTAGCGGGAGGTTGTACGAGCAGTACTTC. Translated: CASSPGTSGRLYEQYF.

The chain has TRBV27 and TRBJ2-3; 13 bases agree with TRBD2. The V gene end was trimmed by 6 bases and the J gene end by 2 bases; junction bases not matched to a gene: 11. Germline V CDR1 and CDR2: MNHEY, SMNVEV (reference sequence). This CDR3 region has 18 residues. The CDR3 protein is CASRMTSGGFQTTDTQYF. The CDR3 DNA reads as TGTGCCAGCAGGATGACTAGCGGGGGGTTTCAAACCACAGATACGCAGTATTTT.

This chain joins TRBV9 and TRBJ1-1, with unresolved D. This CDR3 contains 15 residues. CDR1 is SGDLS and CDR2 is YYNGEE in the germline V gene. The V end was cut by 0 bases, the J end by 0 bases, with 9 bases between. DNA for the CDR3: TGTGCCAGCAGCGTAGCTGCAGTCATGAACACTGAAGCTTTCTTT. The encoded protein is CASSVAAVMNTEAFF.

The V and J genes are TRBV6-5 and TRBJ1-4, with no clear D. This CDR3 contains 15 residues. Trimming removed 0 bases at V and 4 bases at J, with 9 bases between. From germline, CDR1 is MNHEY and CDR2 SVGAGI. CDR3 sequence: CASSYSPQDNEKLFF. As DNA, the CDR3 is TGTGCCAGCAGTTACTCGCCACAAGATAATGAAAAACTGTTTTTT.

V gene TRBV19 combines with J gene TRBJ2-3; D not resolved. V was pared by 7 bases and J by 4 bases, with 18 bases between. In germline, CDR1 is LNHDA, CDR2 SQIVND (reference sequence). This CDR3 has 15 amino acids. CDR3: CASKDSPGWADTQYF. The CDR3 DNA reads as TGTGCCAGTAAGGATTCACCCGGTTGGGCAGATACGCAGTATTTT.

CDR3 nucleotide sequence: TGTGCCAGCAGCTTGGGAGGACAGGGGGGACTATACGAGCAGTACTTC. It codes for CASSLGGQGGLYEQYF. The rearrangement uses TRBV13 and TRBJ2-7, with 10 bases identical to TRBD1. CDR1 is PRHDT and CDR2 is FYEKMQ in the germline V gene (reference sequence). The CDR3 is made up of 16 amino acids. Trimming at V came to 3 bases and at J to 4 bases, leaving 9 bases not matched to a gene.

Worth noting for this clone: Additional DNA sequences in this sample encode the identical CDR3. The CDR3: CASSSTNEQFF. In DNA, the CDR3 is TGTGCCAGCAGCAGCACTAATGAGCAGTTCTTC. The chain couples TRBV5-6 to TRBJ2-1; D is unresolved. The V gene lost 4 bases and the J gene lost 7 bases, with 6 bases spanning the gap. The CDR3 extends over 11 amino acids. Germline V gene sequence: CDR1 SGHDT, CDR2 YYEEEE. The full variable domain, in which reference TRBV5-6 and TRBJ2-1 provide the parts outside the CDR3, is DAGVTQSPTHLIKTRGQQVTLRCSPKSGHDTVSWYQQALGQGPQFIFQYYEEEERQRGNFPDRFSGHQFPNYSSELNVNALLLGDSALYLCASSSTNEQFFGPGTRLTVL.

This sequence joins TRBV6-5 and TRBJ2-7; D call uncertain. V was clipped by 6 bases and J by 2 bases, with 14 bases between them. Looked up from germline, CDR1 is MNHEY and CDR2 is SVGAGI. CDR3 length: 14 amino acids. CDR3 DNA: TGTGCCAGCAGAACGGACCTGGGCGCCTACGAGCAGTACTTC. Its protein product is CASRTDLGAYEQYF.

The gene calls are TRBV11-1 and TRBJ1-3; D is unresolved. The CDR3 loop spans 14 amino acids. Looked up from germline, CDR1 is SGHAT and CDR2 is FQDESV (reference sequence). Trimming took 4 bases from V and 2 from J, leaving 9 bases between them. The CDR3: CASSSRAPGNTIYF. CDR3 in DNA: TGTGCCAGCAGCTCCCGAGCACCTGGAAACACCATATATTTT.

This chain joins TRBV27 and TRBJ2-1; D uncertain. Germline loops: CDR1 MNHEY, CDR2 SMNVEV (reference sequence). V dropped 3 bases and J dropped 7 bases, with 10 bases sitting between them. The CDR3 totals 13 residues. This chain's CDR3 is CASSFTTPNEQFF. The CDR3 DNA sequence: TGTGCCAGCAGTTTTACTACCCCGAATGAGCAGTTCTTC.

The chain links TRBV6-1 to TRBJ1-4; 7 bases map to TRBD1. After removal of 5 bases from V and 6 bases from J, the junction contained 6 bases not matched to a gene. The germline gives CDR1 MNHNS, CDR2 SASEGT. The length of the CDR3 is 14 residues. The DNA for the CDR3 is TGTGCCAGCAGTCGTACAGGGGTATATGAAAAACTGTTTTTT. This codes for CASSRTGVYEKLFF.

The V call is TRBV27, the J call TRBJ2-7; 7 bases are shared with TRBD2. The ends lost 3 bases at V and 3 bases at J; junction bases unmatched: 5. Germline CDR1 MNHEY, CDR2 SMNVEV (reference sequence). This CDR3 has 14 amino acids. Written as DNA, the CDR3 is TGTGCCAGCAGTTTGGCGGGACTAAACTACGAGCAGTACTTC. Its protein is CASSLAGLNYEQYF.

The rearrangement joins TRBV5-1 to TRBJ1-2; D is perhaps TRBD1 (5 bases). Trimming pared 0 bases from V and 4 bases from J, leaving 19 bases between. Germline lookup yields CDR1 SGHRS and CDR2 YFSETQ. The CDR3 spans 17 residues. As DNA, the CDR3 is TGCGCCAGCAGCTTGGATCCGGACACCAACCTTTCCTATGGCTACACCTTC. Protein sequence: CASSLDPDTNLSYGYTF.

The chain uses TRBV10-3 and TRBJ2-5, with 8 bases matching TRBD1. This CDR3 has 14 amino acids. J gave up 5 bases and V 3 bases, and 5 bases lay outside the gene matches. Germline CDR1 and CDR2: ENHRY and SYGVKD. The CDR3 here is CAISDRDRLETQYF. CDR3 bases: TGTGCCATCAGTGACCGGGACAGGTTGGAGACCCAGTACTTC.

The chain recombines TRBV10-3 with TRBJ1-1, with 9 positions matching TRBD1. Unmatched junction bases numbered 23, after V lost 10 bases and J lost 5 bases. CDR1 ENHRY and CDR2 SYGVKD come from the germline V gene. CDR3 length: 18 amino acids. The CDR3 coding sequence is TGTGCCACCAGAACTCTAAGGTTGCAGACAGGGGGGAGAACTGAAGCTTTCTTT. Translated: CATRTLRLQTGGRTEAFF.

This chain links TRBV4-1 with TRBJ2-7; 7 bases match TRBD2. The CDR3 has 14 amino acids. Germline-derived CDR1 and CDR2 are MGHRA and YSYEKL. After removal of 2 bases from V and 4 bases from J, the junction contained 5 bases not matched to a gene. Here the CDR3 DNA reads TGCGCCAGCAGCCAAAGGACTAGTGAATACGAGCAGTACTTC. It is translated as CASSQRTSEYEQYF.